These 18 T cell receptor beta chains originate from one sample sequenced in a study of monozygotic twins with cystic fibrosis (dated by TCRdb to 2020 to 2022). The library was made by the immunoSEQ multiplex PCR assay. The clones in this table, taken by TCRdb from immuneACCESS, are in-frame only. Not every clone is retained; where verified, under half of the shortfall comes from an unresolved V gene, and the cause of the rest is unknown. The table for this sample lists around 30,000 clones; more than 90% of them were counted only once. Roughly 0.9% of the sample rests with the top ten. Sample: blood. Every receptor here comes from a girl aged 2-10 years with cystic fibrosis.

V gene TRBV6-4 combines with J gene TRBJ1-6; D is ambiguous. With 0 bases removed from V and 7 bases from J, the gap between germline ends came to 4 bases. The germline CDR1 and CDR2 sequences are MRHNA and SNTAGT. The CDR3 is made up of 13 amino acids. The CDR3: CASSDSENSPLHF. The CDR3, as DNA: TGTGCCAGCAGTGACTCGGAGAATTCACCCCTCCACTTT.

V and J are TRBV27 and TRBJ1-5; a weak D match, TRBD1 (5 bases). The length of the CDR3 is 14 residues. CDR1 MNHEY and CDR2 SMNVEV come from the germline V gene (reference sequence). Trimming took off 5 bases at V and 6 bases at J, with 14 bases between the two ends. DNA for the CDR3: TGTGCCAGCAGTCCCGGGACCTCCTTTCAGCCCCAGCATTTT. Translation: CASSPGTSFQPQHF.

This clone has only one observation. Written as DNA, the CDR3 is TGCGCCAGCAGCCAAGTTCGTAACCACCAAGAGACCCAGTACTTC. Translation gives CASSQVRNHQETQYF. The rearrangement joins TRBV4-3 to TRBJ2-5; D gene uncertain. Germline V gene data show CDR1 as LGHNA and CDR2 as YSLEER. This CDR3 comprises 15 residues. V was clipped by 1 base and J by 0 bases, with 9 bases between them.

The chain uses TRBV15 and TRBJ1-5; D is unclear. The length of the CDR3 is 15 residues. CDR1 is LNHNV and CDR2 is YYDKDF in the germline V gene (reference sequence). V lost 0 bases to trimming and J lost 1 base, with 7 bases between them. The CDR3 region has the DNA TGTGCCACCAGCAGAGAGGGAGGGAGCAATCAGCCCCAGCATTTT. It encodes CATSREGGSNQPQHF.

A word on this clone: The junction differs from germline at one of its ends, possibly a read error. The chain uses TRBV30 and TRBJ2-3, with D possibly being TRBD2 (6 bases). This CDR3 contains 13 residues. CDR1 is GTSNPN and CDR2 is SVGIG in the germline V gene (reference sequence). CDR3 DNA: TGTGCCTGGAGTCTCACTAGCACTGATACGCAGTATTTT. It yields the protein CAWSLTSTDTQYF.

The chain joins TRBV5-4 to TRBJ2-7; 10 bases line up with TRBD1. CDR3 length: 15 amino acids. The ends lost 0 bases at V and 8 bases at J; junction bases unmatched: 8. From germline, CDR1 is SGHNT and CDR2 YYREEE (reference sequence). CDR3 coding DNA: TGTGCCAGCAGCTTGGGGGACCGGGACAGGGGTAAGCAGTACTTC. Residues: CASSLGDRDRGKQYF.

A single count supports this clone. The V call is TRBV7-2, the J call TRBJ2-7; the D is unclear. V was trimmed by 4 bases and J by 8 bases, leaving 9 bases between them. This CDR3 spans 11 amino acids. The germline V gene has CDR1 SGHTA and CDR2 FQGNSA. CDR3 bases: TGTGCCAGCAGCTCCCTCTTCAAGCAGTACTTC. Protein sequence: CASSSLFKQYF.

The V call is TRBV7-2, the J call TRBJ2-1; no clear D. Trimming took 5 bases from V and 1 from J, leaving 15 bases between them. The V gene's germline CDR1 is SGHTA and CDR2 FQGNSA. This CDR3 has 16 amino acids. The CDR3 spells CASSRDPMGSYNEQFF. CDR3 nucleotides: TGTGCCAGCAGCCGTGATCCTATGGGATCCTACAATGAGCAGTTCTTC. The whole variable domain, filled in from reference TRBV7-2 and TRBJ2-1, reads GAGVSQSPSNKVTEKGKDVELRCDPISGHTALYWYRQSLGQGLEFLIYFQGNSAPDKSGLPSDRFSAERTGGSVSTLTIQRTQQEDSAVYLCASSRDPMGSYNEQFFGPGTRLTVL.

This chain joins TRBV7-9 and TRBJ2-7; D possibly uses TRBD1 or TRBD2 (5 bases each). V lost 5 bases and J lost 0, with 20 bases in between. From germline, CDR1 is SEHNR and CDR2 FQNEAQ (reference sequence). This CDR3 has 17 residues. CDR3 DNA: TGTGCCAGCAGCCCGCCGCCCGGGACCCAAAGCTCCTACGAGCAGTACTTC. Translation: CASSPPPGTQSSYEQYF.

J is TRBJ1-2 and V is TRBV5-6; 7 nucleotides align to TRBD1. Germline values: CDR1 SGHDT, CDR2 YYEEEE. Losses at the gene ends were 4 bases for V and 2 bases for J; bases not matched to a gene: 8. The CDR3 runs 15 residues. The DNA for the CDR3 is TGTGCCAGCAGCGCATGGGACAGACCGAACTATGGCTACACCTTC. Residues: CASSAWDRPNYGYTF.

This chain links TRBV5-4 with TRBJ2-5, with 7 bases aligning to TRBD2. The ends lost 4 bases at V and 5 bases at J; junction bases unmatched: 11. CDR1 is SGHNT, CDR2 YYREEE, per germline (reference sequence). There are 15 residues in the CDR3. CDR3 region: CASSGGAGSGETQYF. In DNA form, the CDR3 reads TGTGCCAGCAGCGGGGGAGCGGGGAGTGGCGAGACCCAGTACTTC.

The chain has TRBV10-3 and TRBJ2-5; D is undetermined. Trimming cost V 10 bases and J 0 bases, with 12 bases left between them. The CDR3 runs 13 residues. CDR1 ENHRY and CDR2 SYGVKD come from the germline V gene. As DNA, the CDR3 is TGTGCCACGAATCCAGTGTACCAAGAGACCCAGTACTTC. As protein: CATNPVYQETQYF.

The chain is built from TRBV27 and TRBJ2-7; TRBD2 agrees at 9 bases. Germline CDR1 and CDR2: MNHEY and SMNVEV (reference sequence). This CDR3 is built from 15 residues. V dropped 5 bases and J dropped 7; count of bases not matched to a gene: 12. The CDR3 reads CASSPAAGGLGEQYF. The CDR3 DNA is TGTGCCAGCAGTCCGGCAGCGGGAGGCCTCGGAGAGCAGTACTTC.

The rearrangement uses TRBV12-5 and TRBJ1-1; D ambiguous. Germline values: CDR1 LGHNT, CDR2 FRNRAP. Trimming took 5 bases from V and 0 from J, leaving 13 bases between them. The length of the CDR3 is 15 residues. In nucleotides, the CDR3 is TGTGCTAGTGGTCCCGACCTTGTTGTGAACACTGAAGCTTTCTTT. It is translated as CASGPDLVVNTEAFF.

This chain connects TRBV13 to TRBJ1-1; D is possibly TRBD1 (5 bases). Trimming removed 0 bases at V and 6 bases at J, with 11 bases between. Per the germline V gene, CDR1 is PRHDT and CDR2 is FYEKMQ (reference sequence). The CDR3 runs to 14 residues. CDR3 nucleotides: TGTGCCAGCAGCTTAGGCCCGGTAGGGGCTGAAGCTTTCTTT. Its protein product is CASSLGPVGAEAFF.

The gene calls are TRBV4-2 and TRBJ1-5, with TRBD1 identical over 7 bases. Germline V gene data show CDR1 as LGHNA and CDR2 as YNFKEQ. V was clipped by 4 bases and J by 0 bases; unmatched bases: 3. The CDR3 is 15 amino acids. The CDR3 region is CASSRWTGSNQPQHF. Here the CDR3 DNA reads TGTGCCAGCAGCCGCTGGACAGGTAGCAATCAGCCCCAGCATTTT.

The V and J genes are TRBV11-3 and TRBJ2-3; D remains unclear. The germline CDR1 and CDR2 sequences are SGHNT and YENEEA. Trimming removed 3 bases from V and 2 bases from J, with 9 bases in between. This CDR3 is built from 14 residues. DNA for the CDR3: TGTGCCAGCAGCTTCGATGGATTCACAGATACGCAGTATTTT. Protein product: CASSFDGFTDTQYF.

The V gene is TRBV6-1, the J gene TRBJ1-4; TRBD1 aligns across 7 bases. After removal of 0 bases from V and 7 bases from J, the junction contained 5 bases not matched to a gene. Germline V CDR1 and CDR2: MNHNS, SASEGT. The CDR3 runs 15 residues. In DNA form, the CDR3 reads TGTGCCAGCAGTGAAGCAACAGGGGCCATTGAAAAACTGTTTTTT. It yields the protein CASSEATGAIEKLFF.